This TCR beta chain was profiled in a study of CD8+ T cells in alopecia areata. The V and J ends lost 1 base and 1 base respectively, with 4 bases between them. CDR1 is SGHNT, CDR2 YENEEA, per germline. The CDR3 has 13 residues. RNA was isolated and reverse transcribed to cDNA, the sequencing template. This table comes from immunoSEQ multiplex PCR, and its TCRdb copy is limited to in-frame clones, with some not included. Of some 180,000 clones in the sample, roughly 59% are singletons; the top ten hold about 1.5%. The rearrangement links TRBV11-3 to TRBJ1-1; D is unresolved. The sequence derives from a human donor with alopecia areata. Specimen: CD4+ T cells sorted from blood, collected at week 0. The DNA of the CDR3 is TGTGCCAGCAGCTTAGGGACGAACACTGAAGCTTTCTTT. This gives the protein CASSLGTNTEAFF.